This T cell receptor (beta chain) was found in a study of blood T cell repertoires in COVID-19. After removal of 5 bases from V and 6 bases from J, the junction contained 7 bases not matched to a gene. This CDR3 is 14 amino acids long. CDR1 SNHLY and CDR2 FYNNEI come from the germline V gene. As processed by the authors: The assay estimated nucleated cells by amplifying reference gene primers. Sequencing used immunoSEQ multiplex PCR; TCRdb keeps in-frame clones, though not all of them. The V and J calls and clone size are taken from that table; D and trimming were inferred from the DNA. The sample has 200,000 to 250,000 clones, less than 90% seen once.

The chain employs TRBV2 and TRBJ1-5; 7 bases align to TRBD1. The sample was peripheral blood. The source is a woman aged 55 to 70 who had recovered from COVID-19. DNA for the CDR3: TGTGCCAGCAGTCGACAGGGTCGAGGTCAGCCCCAGCATTTT. It codes for CASSRQGRGQPQHF.